This TCR beta chain was retrieved from a study of blood T cell repertoires in COVID-19. Overall study context: Samples representing acute and convalescent COVID-19 were sourced from the United States, Italy and Spain. PBMCs, B-cell-depleted T cells, or T cells provided the cDNA or gDNA that made up the material.

Cohort 3 donors were reported recovered after two negative PCRs, clearance, or symptom resolution. Per the original data handling: Reference gene primer amplification gave nucleated cell count estimates. TCRdb's table, derived via immunoSEQ multiplex PCR, lists solely in-frame clones and lacks some. V, J and clone size are those of that table, while D and trimming were read from the DNA. This sample has around 150,000 clones, with over 75% found just once. The germline V and J ends were trimmed by 2 bases and 7 bases, with 12 bases remaining between them. There are 14 residues in the CDR3. Germline V gives CDR1 MNHEY, CDR2 SMNVEV (reference sequence).

The clonotype comes from a man aged 45-65 years who had recovered from COVID-19. Sequencing used PBMCs or T cells enriched from blood (not recorded which). The chain couples TRBV27 to TRBJ2-1; D is unclear. The chain's CDR3 is CASSLMGLLNEQFF. CDR3 sequence (DNA): TGTGCCAGCAGTTTAATGGGCCTTCTAAATGAGCAGTTCTTC.